This T cell receptor beta chain is from a study of neurological immune-mediated disorders (dated by TCRdb to between 2018 and 2020). Notes on the research overall: Among the approximately 35 multiple sclerosis patients, relapsing-remitting MS was present in roughly 30 and secondary progressive MS was present in 3. The roughly 99 TCR-beta libraries covered PBMC samples along with longitudinal samples, technical triplicates, and paired sorted CD4+ and CD8+ T-cell subsets. Using UMI-based sequencing, the study compared peripheral blood TCR-beta repertoires from patients with HTLV-I-associated myelopathy (HAM/TSP), patients with multiple sclerosis, and healthy controls. The cohort comprised roughly 70 subjects: about 14 HAM/TSP patients, 35 or so multiple sclerosis patients and 20 or so healthy controls. Study-level results and caveats: Repertoires from 18 of 34 MS patients were grouped by phylogenetic analysis into a cluster of related CDR3 sequences, suggesting a possible repertoire-level signature. No clinical or MRI features were associated with the MS cluster, and the authors said that larger cohorts are needed. TCR clonal expansion was highest in HAM/TSP patients and lowest in MS patients, with MS patients falling below even healthy controls. No identical CDR3 amino acid sequences were found to be shared among expanded clones across subjects, suggesting that TCR-beta repertoires were private in all groups.

cDNA synthesis used template-switch 5'RACE with a primer carrying a 10-nucleotide random unique molecular identifier tagging each TCR transcript. Every sequencing run yielded over 190 million TCR-beta sequences covering 15-18 subjects. The RNeasy kit was used to extract total RNA. The KAPA Real-time Library Amplification kit was used to amplify TCR-beta VDJ regions with primers targeting the TCR constant region and the 5'RACE anchor. Sample indexes and Illumina adaptors were added in a first PCR, after which library yield was increased in a second PCR. After Ampure bead purification, the TCR product of roughly 650 bp was size-selected on a 2% E-gel SizeSelection system. Before pooling, library quality was checked on a Bioanalyzer, concentration was measured with Qubit, and libraries were quantified with the Kapa Library Quantification kit. An Illumina HiSeq 2500 sequenced the libraries paired-end 2 x 150 bp. To increase sequence diversity, 25-30% phiX was spiked into each library pool. On the authors' methods: Quality-filtered reads were processed with the UMI-based MiGEC pipeline, and over 85% of raw TCR sequences were removed by the MiGEC pipeline during error correction. VDJ genes were aligned to IMGT germline references, and clonotypes were defined by unique CDR3 amino acid sequence plus V-J genes. Clonal expansion, Shannon diversity, and CDR3 relatedness (CalcPairwiseDistances, ClusterSamples) were evaluated with VDJtools, and phylogenetic trees were built with CLCbio workbench. Using coefficient-of-variation modelling across technical triplicates, the study counted a clone as expanded if it had at least 8 unique UMIs. The public reads were reanalyzed by TCRdb: fastp trimming at Q25, MiXCR alignment, in-frame beta chains only. Rows matching on CDR3 protein sequence are summarized as one entry with the most common DNA and genes. The authors' filters were not applied to this entry. The sample table lists 50,000 to 85,000 distinct CDR3 sequences, 4% to 6% of them with a count of one. Over 2.5% of the sample comes from the top ten.

For unsorted PBMC libraries, 2 million PBMCs were used after storage in RNAlater at -80 degrees C until RNA extraction. Multiple sclerosis patients were enrolled in a US clinical protocol evaluating disease progression by magnetic resonance imaging. Peripheral blood was subjected to Ficoll-Hypaque density gradient centrifugation to isolate PBMCs, which were then cryopreserved in liquid nitrogen. This clonotype was counted at least ten times. Its antigen is still unknown. Base-call qualities are not available, and no considerably larger clone is one nucleotide away. The CDR3, from cysteine to phenylalanine, totals 14 residues. Only the CDR3 part of the read is kept: 42 bases, read in frame from the first base. The germline V gene (reference sequence) sets CDR1 to MNHNY and CDR2 to SVGAGI. V is cut back by 2 bases and J by 3 bases, with 4 bases in the junction unmatched.

The chain is made from TRBV6-6 and TRBJ2-7, with 7 bases aligning to TRBD1. The sequence was collected from a woman in her 30s with multiple sclerosis. Material: PBMCs. This receptor carries the CDR3 CASSYNPGGYEQYF. The DNA sequence is TGTGCCAGCAGTTACAACCCAGGGGGCTACGAGCAGTACTTC.